This TCR beta chain comes out of a study of T cell changes during pregnancy in multiple sclerosis. V lost 6 bases to trimming and J lost 1 base, with 7 bases between them. The CDR3 consists of 12 residues. Germline-derived CDR1 and CDR2 are SNHLY and FYNNEI. Data came from immunoSEQ multiplex PCR; TCRdb stores just in-frame clones and leaves some out. The table lists approximately 90,000 clones, roughly 90% of them singletons. The TCR originated in a female donor with multiple sclerosis, enrolled in a pregnancy study. The source was peripheral blood, collected before pregnancy. V gene TRBV2 combines with J gene TRBJ2-7; D might be TRBD1 (5 bases). CDR3 sequence: CASRQGSYEQYF. CDR3 nucleotide sequence: TGTGCCAGCAGGCAGGGATCCTACGAGCAGTACTTC.